This TCR beta chain originates from a study of CD8 T cells in ankylosing spondylitis. Findings and limits, study-wide: Clones linked to disease were reported to show significant enrichment in matched ankylosing spondylitis synovial fluid.

A remark on this clonotype: Its antigen is still unknown. Because the CDR3 is missing its conserved closing phenylalanine or tryptophan, this is likely a read error.

Each CDR3 protein gets one entry after TCRdb re-called the 5' RACE reads with MiXCR. The data hold 250,000 to 400,000 distinct CDR3 sequences, with around a tenth observed a single time. From germline, CDR1 is KGHSH and CDR2 LQKENI. This CDR3 is 13 amino acids long. V was cut by 5 bases and J by 5 bases, with 10 bases left in between. The source of this sequence is a female donor with ankylosing spondylitis or in good health (not recorded which). Sequenced sample: blood, either unsorted or a sorted T cell fraction (not recorded which). The genes are TRBV18 and TRBJ2-1; tentative D call: TRBD2 (5 bases). The CDR3 spells CASSRLTNNEQFL. DNA of the CDR3: TGTGCCAGCTCAAGACTAACTAACAATGAGCAGTTCCTC.